Listed below are T cell receptor beta chains from one sample, sequenced in a study of blood T cell repertoires in COVID-19. Data came from immunoSEQ multiplex PCR; TCRdb stores just in-frame clones and leaves some out. The table records roughly 250,000 clones, around 81% of them present only once. The sample was peripheral blood. The receptors come from a woman aged 55-69 years with active or convalescent COVID-19. Both conserved end residues are part of each CDR3. Fields, in order: D gene, J gene, clone size, V gene, CDR3 protein, CDR3 DNA. D genes are given only for firm matches. The size of a clone is reported for some rows only, either as once, few or many, or as a class for expanded clones.

>-|TRBJ1-2|-|TRBV10-1
CASSDTPAGDRLYGYTF
TGCGCCAGCAGTGATACCCCGGCGGGAGACAGGCTCTATGGCTACACCTTC
>TRBD1|TRBJ1-5|-|TRBV3-1/TRBV3-2
CASVSLPGQGSQPQHF
TGTGCCAGCGTATCCCTTCCTGGACAGGGGAGCCAGCCCCAGCATTTT
>TRBD1|TRBJ1-2|-|TRBV5-6
CASSLLGQGASYGYTF
TGTGCCAGCAGCCTCCTGGGACAGGGCGCTTCTTATGGCTACACCTTC
>-|TRBJ1-2|-|TRBV6-6
CASSYSDRKLYGYTF
TGTGCCAGCAGTTATTCCGACAGGAAACTCTATGGCTACACCTTC
>TRBD1|TRBJ2-7|-|TRBV6-5
CASSSGGSYEQYF
TGTGCCAGCAGTTCAGGGGGCTCCTACGAGCAGTACTTC
>TRBD2|TRBJ2-1|-|TRBV27
CASKSSGGLYNEQFF
TGTGCCAGCAAATCTAGCGGGGGACTGTACAATGAGCAGTTCTTC
>TRBD1|TRBJ1-1|once|TRBV6-5
CATRTGETEAFF
TGTGCCACCCGAACAGGGGAAACTGAAGCTTTCTTT
>TRBD2|TRBJ2-7|-|TRBV6-2/TRBV6-3
CASSYTIAGGSYEQYF
TGTGCCAGCAGTTACACCATAGCGGGGGGTTCCTACGAGCAGTACTTC
>-|TRBJ2-1|-|TRBV6-2/TRBV6-3
CASSYTSHLGVEQFF
TGTGCCAGCAGTTACACGTCCCACCTCGGGGTCGAGCAGTTCTTC
>TRBD1|TRBJ1-5|-|TRBV2
CASSWDRVNQPQHF
TGTGCCAGCAGTTGGGACAGGGTAAATCAGCCCCAGCATTTT
>TRBD1|TRBJ2-3|once|TRBV24-1
CATSDRGQGPDTQYF
TGTGCCACCAGTGACCGGGGACAGGGCCCAGATACGCAGTATTTT
>TRBD2|TRBJ2-1|once|TRBV18
CASSPATRTGGAVDEQFF
TGTGCCAGCTCACCGGCGACCAGGACGGGGGGGGCCGTCGATGAGCAGTTCTTC
>TRBD2|TRBJ2-1|-|TRBV11-1
CASSLARGLAGGYNEQFF
TGTGCCAGCAGCTTAGCGAGAGGACTAGCGGGGGGTTACAATGAGCAGTTCTTC
>-|TRBJ1-4|-|TRBV15
CATSRSGVLGEKLFF
TGTGCCACCAGCAGATCGGGGGTCCTCGGGGAAAAACTGTTTTTT
>TRBD1|TRBJ1-4|few|TRBV20-1
CSASGTGAEKLFF
TGCAGTGCTAGTGGTACAGGGGCTGAAAAACTGTTTTTT
>-|TRBJ1-6|-|TRBV13
CASSMRPSYNSPLHF
TGTGCCAGCAGCATGCGCCCATCCTATAATTCACCCCTCCACTTT
>TRBD2|TRBJ2-1|few|TRBV4-1
CASSLRWEGFTYNEQFF
TGCGCCAGCAGCTTAAGGTGGGAGGGATTTACCTACAATGAGCAGTTCTTC
>TRBD1|TRBJ2-7|-|TRBV19
CANIPNDRGQGEQYF
TGTGCCAATATACCTAACGACAGGGGGCAAGGAGAGCAGTACTTC
>TRBD1|TRBJ2-5|-|TRBV27
CASSRRAGGETQYF
TGTGCCAGCAGTCGACGGGCAGGGGGCGAGACCCAGTACTTC
>TRBD1|TRBJ2-5|once|TRBV2
CASSVDRGQREETQYF
TGTGCCAGCAGTGTGGACAGGGGGCAAAGAGAGGAGACCCAGTACTTC
>TRBD1|TRBJ1-6|few|TRBV10-1
CASSVLRQGVNSPLHF
TGCGCCAGCAGTGTCTTGCGACAGGGAGTAAATTCACCCCTCCACTTT
>TRBD1|TRBJ2-3|-|TRBV5-6
CASSPTGMSTDTQYF
TGTGCCAGCAGCCCGACAGGGATGAGCACAGATACGCAGTATTTT
>TRBD1|TRBJ1-1|-|TRBV15
CATSRAPTGVTEAFF
TGTGCCACCAGCAGAGCACCCACAGGGGTCACTGAAGCTTTCTTT
>TRBD2|TRBJ2-3|-|TRBV10-1
CASSGTSGPTDTQYF
TGCGCCAGCTCGGGGACTAGCGGACCCACAGATACGCAGTATTTT
>TRBD1|TRBJ2-5|-|TRBV27
CASSLSGTGVLETQYF
TGTGCCAGCAGTTTATCCGGGACAGGGGTTCTGGAGACCCAGTACTTC
>TRBD2|TRBJ2-1|-|TRBV19
CASSMFRLAGPGPTYNEQFF
TGTGCCAGTAGTATGTTTCGCCTAGCGGGCCCGGGACCTACCTACAATGAGCAGTTCTTC
>-|TRBJ2-3|few|TRBV30
CAWSQIRQFTSTDTQYF
TGTGCCTGGAGCCAGATTAGACAGTTTACTAGCACAGATACGCAGTATTTT
>TRBD1|TRBJ1-2|-|TRBV5-1
CASSVGDREGYGYTF
TGCGCCAGCAGCGTCGGGGACAGGGAGGGCTATGGCTACACCTTC
>-|TRBJ1-1|-|TRBV7-2
CASSHRGAGVGLNTEAFF
TGTGCCAGCAGCCACCGAGGGGCAGGGGTCGGACTGAACACTGAAGCTTTCTTT
>TRBD1|TRBJ1-2|-|TRBV3-1/TRBV3-2
CASSQAGDRGGYTF
TGTGCCAGCAGCCAAGCAGGGGACAGGGGCGGCTACACCTTC
>-|TRBJ2-5|-|TRBV18
CASSPYGGPQETQYF
TGTGCCAGCTCACCATACGGGGGGCCCCAAGAGACCCAGTACTTC